This entry lists 2 T cell receptor beta chains sequenced from one sample in a study of T cell changes during pregnancy in multiple sclerosis. Sequencing was performed with immunoSEQ multiplex PCR; in TCRdb, only in-frame clones are kept and a portion is missing. Here the sample spans 50,000 or so clones, approximately 94% being singletons. Specimen: CD4+ T cells from peripheral blood mononuclear cells, collected in the third trimester of pregnancy. The source of these receptors is a female donor with multiple sclerosis, enrolled in a pregnancy study.

This clone was seen only once. The rearrangement links TRBV9 to TRBJ2-1; TRBD1 matches 7 bases. This CDR3 has 16 residues. The germline V gene has CDR1 SGDLS and CDR2 YYNGEE. After removal of 3 bases from V and 7 bases from J, the junction contained 13 bases not matched to a gene. The CDR3 loop is CASSAQLTGQRNEQFF. Written as DNA, the CDR3 is TGTGCCAGCAGCGCCCAACTCACGGGACAGCGGAATGAGCAGTTCTTC. The complete variable domain, with remaining parts taken from reference TRBV9 and TRBJ2-1, reads DSGVTQTPKHLITATGQRVTLRCSPRSGDLSVYWYQQSLDQGLQFLIQYYNGEERAKGNILERFSAQQFPDLHSELNLSSLELGDSALYFCASSAQLTGQRNEQFFGPGTRLTVL.

The V and J genes are TRBV19 and TRBJ1-2; D unclear. V was shortened by 10 bases and J by 6 bases, with 18 bases between the two germline ends. There are 13 residues in the CDR3. Germline V gene lookup returns CDR1 LNHDA and CDR2 SQIVND (reference sequence). The CDR3 coding sequence is TGTGCCACCAGATACGTTCAGGCAGATGGCTACACCTTC. This codes for CATRYVQADGYTF.